This T cell receptor beta chain came from a study of blood T cell repertoires in COVID-19 (dated by TCRdb to 2020 to 2022). Regarding the research as a whole: The collaborator samples originated in the United States, Italy and Spain and spanned the acute and convalescent phases of COVID-19. The dataset comprised deeply sampled blood TCRbeta repertoires from subjects exposed to, actively infected with, or recovered from COVID-19. HLA class I and class II types, where available, came from metadata supplied by the sample provider rather than from assay-based typing. The sample metadata nearly always contained a de-identified subject ID, COVID-19 status, age in years and sex. The material from the prospective study consisted of cDNA or gDNA derived from T cells, B-cell-depleted T cells, or PBMCs. Samples came from the ongoing ImmuneRACE study (first 160 participants) plus 1,254 subjects from 6 global collaborators. The repertoires were released in a freely available public database meant as a resource for research on the immune response to SARS-CoV-2. Overall study outcomes, separate from this receptor: Clinical and demographic metadata were provided uncurated, with the amount varying by source and participant.

Participants in the prospective study were aged roughly 18 to 100 years, lived in 20 to 30 United States geographic areas, and enrolled through a virtual design. To assign participants to cohorts, the prospective study relied on clinical history that participants themselves reported in a screening survey and a study questionnaire. Recovered participants in ImmuneRACE Cohort 3 were defined by two consecutive negative NP/OP PCR tests, clearance by a healthcare professional, or resolution of symptoms. In the prospective study, whole blood, serum and a nasopharyngeal or oropharyngeal swab were collected from each participant by mobile phlebotomists. Additional blood draws and questionnaires over a 2-month period could optionally be provided by prospective study participants. Before DNA extraction, blood samples from the prospective study were shipped at room temperature or frozen. The V end loses 2 bases and the J end loses 1 base, and a stretch of 9 bases separates them. From cysteine to phenylalanine, the CDR3 is 14 amino acids long. The kept DNA is CDR3 alone, 42 bases in frame from the first base. The germline V gene yields SGDLS for CDR1 and YYNGEE for CDR2.

Concerning this clone itself: Its binding antigen is unknown. The input lacks base qualities; no much larger clone sits a single base away.

The immunoSEQ Assay, a bias-controlled multiplex PCR, was used to amplify TCRbeta CDR3 regions from genomic DNA. Processing in the source paper ran as follows. The number of nucleated cells in each sample was estimated by amplification of reference gene primers within the assay. To quantify the absolute abundance of each unique TCRbeta CDR3 rearrangement, sequence reads were collapsed and filtered. For each sample, productive Simpson clonality was calculated as the square root of Simpson's diversity index over productive rearrangements. Sourced from immuneACCESS, this table was stored by TCRdb with only in-frame sequences that have V and J called. A share of the clones is absent; for the studies checked, an unresolved V gene accounts for under half, and the remainder has no known explanation. V, J and clone size are taken as reported in that table, and D and trimming were inferred from the DNA itself. This sample comprises some 250,000 clones, approximately 83% of them detected only once. Under 2.5% of the sample is held by the ten biggest clonotypes.

The chain joins TRBV9 to TRBJ2-5, with the D gene too uncertain to name. This TCR was recovered from a woman between 45 and 60 years old who had recovered from COVID-19. The sequenced sample consisted of PBMCs or T cells enriched from blood (not recorded which). The CDR3 loop reads CASSVGSTQETQYF. In nucleotides, the sequence is TGTGCCAGCAGCGTCGGGTCAACCCAAGAGACCCAGTACTTC.